The source of this T cell receptor beta chain is a study of T cells after yellow fever vaccination. Study at large: Where fractions had low cell numbers, libraries were prepared from them with the SMART-Seq v4 Ultra Low Input RNA kit. Study-level points and caveats: Weaker, the secondary response peaked sooner, at day 5 versus 15. Among primary-vaccination clones, most reappeared after the booster, at almost 98% for CD4 and more than 85% for CD8.

Germline V gene sequence: CDR1 LNHDA, CDR2 SQIVND (reference sequence). V was pared by 4 bases and J by 0 bases, with 10 bases between. The length of the CDR3 is 15 residues. UMIs and a universal primer site were added when TCR cDNA was made by 5'RACE template switching. TCRdb analysed the 5' RACE reads with MiXCR anew, one entry per CDR3 protein. This sample has some 300,000 distinct CDR3 sequences, with around 8.1% found just once. In the case of this clonotype: No antigen is known for it.

The specimen comprised PBMCs, sampled about 49 days after the first yellow fever vaccination. This sequence was found in a man between 18 and 35 years old who received the YFV17D yellow fever vaccine. The chain recombines TRBV19 with TRBJ2-1, with a tentative D call TRBD1 (5 bases). The CDR3 reads CASSTTVSSYNEQFF. The CDR3 coding sequence is TGTGCCAGTAGTACGACAGTGAGCTCCTACAATGAGCAGTTCTTC.